This T cell receptor (beta chain) was obtained from a study of T cell changes during pregnancy in multiple sclerosis. CDR3 length equals 16 residues. After removal of 4 bases from V and 3 bases from J, the junction contained 8 bases not matched to a gene. Germline-derived CDR1 and CDR2 are SGHDT and YYEEEE. Assay: immunoSEQ multiplex PCR; the TCRdb copy retains only in-frame clones and omits some. Among 15,000 to 20,000 clones, about nine tenths were seen once, and the ten largest hold 5.8%. The sequence derives from a female donor in good health, enrolled as a control in a pregnancy study. The input for sequencing was CD8+ T cells from peripheral blood mononuclear cells, taken in the third trimester of pregnancy. The rearrangement uses TRBV5-6 and TRBJ2-5; the match to TRBD1 covers 11 bases. DNA of the CDR3: TGTGCCAGCAGCGGCCGGGACAGGGGGTGGGAAGAGACCCAGTACTTC. Residues: CASSGRDRGWEETQYF.